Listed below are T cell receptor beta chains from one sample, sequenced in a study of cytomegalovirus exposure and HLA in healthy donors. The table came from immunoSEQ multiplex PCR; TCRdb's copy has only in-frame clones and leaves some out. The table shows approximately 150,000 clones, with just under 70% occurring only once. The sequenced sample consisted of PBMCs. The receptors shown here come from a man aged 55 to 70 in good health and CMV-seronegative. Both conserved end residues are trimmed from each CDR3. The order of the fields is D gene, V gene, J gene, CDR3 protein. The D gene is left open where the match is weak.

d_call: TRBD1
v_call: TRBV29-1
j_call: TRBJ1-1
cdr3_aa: SGTGNTEAF

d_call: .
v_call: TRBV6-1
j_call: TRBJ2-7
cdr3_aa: ASRGQEAPYEQY

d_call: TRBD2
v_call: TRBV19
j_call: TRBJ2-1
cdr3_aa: ASSLAGLAGARNNEQF

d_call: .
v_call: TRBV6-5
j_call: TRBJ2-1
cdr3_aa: ASSYGQDSYNEQF

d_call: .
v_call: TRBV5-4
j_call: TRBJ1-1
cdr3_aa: ASSFRQAIMNTEAF

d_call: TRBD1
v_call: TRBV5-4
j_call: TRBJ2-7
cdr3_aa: ASSTLRQGAYEQY

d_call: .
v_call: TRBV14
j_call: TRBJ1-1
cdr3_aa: ASSPSMNTEAF

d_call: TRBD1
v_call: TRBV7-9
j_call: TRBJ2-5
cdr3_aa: ASSSPGQGKLKETQY

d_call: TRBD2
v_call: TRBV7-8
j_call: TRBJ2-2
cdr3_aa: AGMGEGTGELF

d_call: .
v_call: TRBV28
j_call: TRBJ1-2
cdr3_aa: ASSPLTGGYT

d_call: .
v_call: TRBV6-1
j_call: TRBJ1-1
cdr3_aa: ASSESPGAEAF

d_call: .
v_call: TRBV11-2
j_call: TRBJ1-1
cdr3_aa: ASGKGGEAF

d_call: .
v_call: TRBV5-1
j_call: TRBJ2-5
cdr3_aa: ASSSPTGLQETQY

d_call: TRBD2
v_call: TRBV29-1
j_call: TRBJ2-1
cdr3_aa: SVVRVGTSGRRSYNEQF

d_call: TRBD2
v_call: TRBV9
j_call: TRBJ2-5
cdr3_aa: ASSVGLAGGETQY

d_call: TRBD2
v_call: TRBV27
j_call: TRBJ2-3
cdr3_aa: ASRGLAGDTDTQY

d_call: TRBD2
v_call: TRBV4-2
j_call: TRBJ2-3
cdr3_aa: ASSQDTPGLAGVRDTQY

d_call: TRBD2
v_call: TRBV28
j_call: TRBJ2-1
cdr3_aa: ASSQILAGGNEQF

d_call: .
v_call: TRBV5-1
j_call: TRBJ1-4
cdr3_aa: ASSFGESSTNEKLF

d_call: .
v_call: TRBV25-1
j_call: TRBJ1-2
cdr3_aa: ASSESLSSYGYT

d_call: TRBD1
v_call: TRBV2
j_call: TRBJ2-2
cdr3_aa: ASSKTGGTGELF

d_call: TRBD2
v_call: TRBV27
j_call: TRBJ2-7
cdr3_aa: ASSSLSGGSSYEQY

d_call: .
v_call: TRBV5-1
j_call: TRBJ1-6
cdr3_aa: ASTTIGGVGDSPLH

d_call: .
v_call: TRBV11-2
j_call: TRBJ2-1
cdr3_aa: ASSLVLVNEQF

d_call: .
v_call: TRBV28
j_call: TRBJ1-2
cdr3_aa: ASSLSGSFYGYT

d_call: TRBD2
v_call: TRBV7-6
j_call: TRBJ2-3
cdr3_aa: ASSSSGSGSAADTQY

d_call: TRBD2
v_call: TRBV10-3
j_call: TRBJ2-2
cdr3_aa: AISESMGGPGELF

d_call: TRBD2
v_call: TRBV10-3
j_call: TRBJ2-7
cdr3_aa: AISEGREGGEQY

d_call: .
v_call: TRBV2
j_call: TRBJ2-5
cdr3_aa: ASSETKKPGVETQY

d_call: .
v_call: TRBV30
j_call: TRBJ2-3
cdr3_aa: AWSPDSTDTQY

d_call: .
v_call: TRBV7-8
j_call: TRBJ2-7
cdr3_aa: ASSRTDYEQY

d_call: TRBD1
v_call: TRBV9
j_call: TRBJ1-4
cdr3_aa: ASSVVGEGAEKLF

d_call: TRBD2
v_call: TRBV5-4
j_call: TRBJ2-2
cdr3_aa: ASSPGLAGVTGELF

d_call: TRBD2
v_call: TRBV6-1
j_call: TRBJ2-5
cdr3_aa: ASSEGLAGGYQETQY

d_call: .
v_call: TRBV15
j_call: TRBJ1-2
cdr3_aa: ATSRDRVDYGYT

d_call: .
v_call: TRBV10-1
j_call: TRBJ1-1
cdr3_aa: ASSVAGDTEAF

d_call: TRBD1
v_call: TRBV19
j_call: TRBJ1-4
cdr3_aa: ASSIPGTGDEKLF

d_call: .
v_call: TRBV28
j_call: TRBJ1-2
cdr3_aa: ASSSNFPYGYT

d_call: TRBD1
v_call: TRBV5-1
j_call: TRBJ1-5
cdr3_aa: ASSLWGMTGEDQPQH

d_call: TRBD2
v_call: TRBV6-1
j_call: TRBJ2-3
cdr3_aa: ASSVAGAETDTQY

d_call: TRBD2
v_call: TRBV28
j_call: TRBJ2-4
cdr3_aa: ASSLSGSRGNIQY

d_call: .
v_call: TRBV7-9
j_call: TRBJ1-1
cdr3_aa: ASSLEGAGLTTEAF

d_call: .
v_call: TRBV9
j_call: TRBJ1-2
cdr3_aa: ASSDGGGYGYT

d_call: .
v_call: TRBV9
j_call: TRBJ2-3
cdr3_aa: ASSVQGTTTSTDTQY

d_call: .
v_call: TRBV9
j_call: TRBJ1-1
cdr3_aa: ASSFLSGADTEAF

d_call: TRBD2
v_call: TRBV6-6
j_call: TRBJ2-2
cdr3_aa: ASTLAGVNTGELF

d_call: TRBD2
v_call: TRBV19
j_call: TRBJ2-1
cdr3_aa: ASSIAHLGTSRYNEQF

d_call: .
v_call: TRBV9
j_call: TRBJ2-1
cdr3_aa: ASSAVLANNEQF

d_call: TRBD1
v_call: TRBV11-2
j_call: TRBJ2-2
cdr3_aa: ASSPGTVGNTGELF

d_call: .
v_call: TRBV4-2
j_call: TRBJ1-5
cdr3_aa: ASSQGLAGHSNQPQH

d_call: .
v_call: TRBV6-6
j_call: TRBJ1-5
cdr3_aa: ATTSGENQSQH

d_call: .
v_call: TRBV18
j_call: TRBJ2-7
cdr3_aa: ASSPGAAYEQY

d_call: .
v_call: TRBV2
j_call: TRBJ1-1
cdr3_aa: ASSGQPTTEAF